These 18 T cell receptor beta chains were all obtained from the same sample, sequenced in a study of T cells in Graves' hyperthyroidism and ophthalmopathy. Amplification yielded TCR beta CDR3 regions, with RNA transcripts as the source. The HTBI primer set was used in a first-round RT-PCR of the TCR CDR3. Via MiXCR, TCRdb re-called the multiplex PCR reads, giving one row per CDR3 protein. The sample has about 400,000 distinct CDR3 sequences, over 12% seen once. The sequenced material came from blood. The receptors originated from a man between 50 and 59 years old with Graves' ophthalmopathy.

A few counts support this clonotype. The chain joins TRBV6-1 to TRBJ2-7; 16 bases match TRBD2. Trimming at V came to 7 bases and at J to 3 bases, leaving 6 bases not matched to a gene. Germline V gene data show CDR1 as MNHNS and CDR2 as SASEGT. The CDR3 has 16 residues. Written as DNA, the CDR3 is TGTGCCAGCAAAGGGACTAGCGGGAGGGAAATCTACGAGCAGTACTTC. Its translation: CASKGTSGREIYEQYF.

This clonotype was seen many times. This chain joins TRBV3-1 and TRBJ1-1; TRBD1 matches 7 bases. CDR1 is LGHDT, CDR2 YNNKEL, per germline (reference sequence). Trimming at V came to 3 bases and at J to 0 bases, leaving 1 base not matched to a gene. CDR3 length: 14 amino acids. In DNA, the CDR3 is TGTGCCAGCAGCCACGGGACAGTGAACACTGAAGCTTTCTTT. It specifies CASSHGTVNTEAFF.

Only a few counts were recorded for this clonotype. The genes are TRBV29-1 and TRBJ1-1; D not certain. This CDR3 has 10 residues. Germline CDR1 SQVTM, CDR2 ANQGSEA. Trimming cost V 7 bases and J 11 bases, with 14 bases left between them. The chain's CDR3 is CSGKVGLAFF. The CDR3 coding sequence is TGCAGCGGGAAAGTAGGTTTGGCTTTCTTT.

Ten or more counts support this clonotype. CDR3 nucleotides: TGTGCCAGCAGCGTAGGGGTAGCGGGAGGGTCTAGGTCCTACAATGAGCAGTTCTTC. The encoded protein is CASSVGVAGGSRSYNEQFF. The chain has TRBV9 and TRBJ2-1, with 11 bases matching TRBD2. This CDR3 comprises 19 residues. The V segment lost 0 bases and the J segment 1 base; nucleotides outside the gene matches: 9. Germline CDR1 reads SGDLS; CDR2 reads YYNGEE. Drawing the rest from reference TRBV9 and TRBJ2-1, the complete variable domain is DSGVTQTPKHLITATGQRVTLRCSPRSGDLSVYWYQQSLDQGLQFLIQYYNGEERAKGNILERFSAQQFPDLHSELNLSSLELGDSALYFCASSVGVAGGSRSYNEQFFGPGTRLTVL.

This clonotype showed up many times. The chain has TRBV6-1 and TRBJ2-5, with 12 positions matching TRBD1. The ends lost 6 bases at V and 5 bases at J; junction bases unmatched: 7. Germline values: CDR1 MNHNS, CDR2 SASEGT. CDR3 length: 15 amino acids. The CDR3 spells CASSDRDRGLETQYF. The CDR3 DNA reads TGTGCCAGCAGCGATAGGGACAGGGGGCTTGAGACCCAGTACTTC.

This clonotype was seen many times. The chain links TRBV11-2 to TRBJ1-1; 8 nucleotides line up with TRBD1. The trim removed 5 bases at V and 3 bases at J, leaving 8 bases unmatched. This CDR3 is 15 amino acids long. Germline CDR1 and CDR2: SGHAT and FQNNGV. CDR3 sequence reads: CASSLRTGLDTEAFF. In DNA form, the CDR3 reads TGTGCCAGCAGCCTTCGGACAGGGTTGGACACTGAAGCTTTCTTT.

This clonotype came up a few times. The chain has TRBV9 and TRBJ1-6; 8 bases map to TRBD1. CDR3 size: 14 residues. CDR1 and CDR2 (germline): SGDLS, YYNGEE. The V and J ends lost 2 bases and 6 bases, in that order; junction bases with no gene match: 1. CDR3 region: CASSVGQGNSPLHF. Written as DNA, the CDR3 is TGTGCCAGCAGCGTCGGACAGGGTAATTCACCCCTCCACTTT. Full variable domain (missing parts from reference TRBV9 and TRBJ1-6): DSGVTQTPKHLITATGQRVTLRCSPRSGDLSVYWYQQSLDQGLQFLIQYYNGEERAKGNILERFSAQQFPDLHSELNLSSLELGDSALYFCASSVGQGNSPLHFGNGTRLTVT.

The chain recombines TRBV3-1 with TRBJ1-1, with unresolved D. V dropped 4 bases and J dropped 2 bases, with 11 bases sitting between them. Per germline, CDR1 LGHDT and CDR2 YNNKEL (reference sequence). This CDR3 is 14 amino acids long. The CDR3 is CASSLGEINTEAFF. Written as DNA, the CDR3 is TGTGCCAGCAGCCTCGGAGAGATAAACACTGAAGCTTTCTTT.

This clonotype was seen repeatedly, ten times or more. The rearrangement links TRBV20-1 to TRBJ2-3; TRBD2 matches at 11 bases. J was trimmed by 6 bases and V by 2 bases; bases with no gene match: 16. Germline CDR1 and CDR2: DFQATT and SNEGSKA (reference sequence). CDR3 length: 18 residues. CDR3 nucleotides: TGCAGTGCTAGAACTACCCTCGTACTAGCGGGAGATTTTGATACGCAGTATTTT. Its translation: CSARTTLVLAGDFDTQYF.

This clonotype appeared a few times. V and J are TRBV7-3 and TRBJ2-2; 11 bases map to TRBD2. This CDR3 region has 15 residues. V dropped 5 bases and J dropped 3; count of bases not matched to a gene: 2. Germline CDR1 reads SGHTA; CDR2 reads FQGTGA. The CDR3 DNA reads TGTGCCAGCAGCCAACTAGCGGGAGACACCGGGGAGCTGTTTTTT. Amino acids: CASSQLAGDTGELFF.

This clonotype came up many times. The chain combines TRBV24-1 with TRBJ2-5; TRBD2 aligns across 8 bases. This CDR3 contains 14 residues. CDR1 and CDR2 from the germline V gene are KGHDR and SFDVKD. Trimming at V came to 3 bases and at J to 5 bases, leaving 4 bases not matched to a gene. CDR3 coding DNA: TGTGCCACCAGTGATCGGGAGGGAGGGGAGACCCAGTACTTC. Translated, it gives CATSDREGGETQYF.

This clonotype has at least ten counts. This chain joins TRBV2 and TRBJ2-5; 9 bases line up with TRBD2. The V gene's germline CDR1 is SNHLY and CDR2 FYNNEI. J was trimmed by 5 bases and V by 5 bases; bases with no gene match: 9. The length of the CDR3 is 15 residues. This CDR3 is CASSPQVAGAETQYF. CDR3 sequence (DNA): TGTGCCAGCAGTCCACAAGTAGCGGGAGCCGAGACCCAGTACTTC.

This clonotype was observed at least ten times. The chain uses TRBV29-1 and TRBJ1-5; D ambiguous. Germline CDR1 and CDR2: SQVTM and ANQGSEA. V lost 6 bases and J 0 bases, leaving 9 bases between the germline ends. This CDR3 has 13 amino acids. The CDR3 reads CSVSGNSNQPQHF. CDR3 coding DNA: TGCAGCGTATCAGGAAATAGCAATCAGCCCCAGCATTTT.

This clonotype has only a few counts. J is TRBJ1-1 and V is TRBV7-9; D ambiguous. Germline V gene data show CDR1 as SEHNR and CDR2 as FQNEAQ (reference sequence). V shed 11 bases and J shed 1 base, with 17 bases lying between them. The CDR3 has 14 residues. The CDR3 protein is CAASPLSENTEAFF. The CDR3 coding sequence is TGTGCCGCTTCCCCCCTTTCTGAGAACACTGAAGCTTTCTTT.

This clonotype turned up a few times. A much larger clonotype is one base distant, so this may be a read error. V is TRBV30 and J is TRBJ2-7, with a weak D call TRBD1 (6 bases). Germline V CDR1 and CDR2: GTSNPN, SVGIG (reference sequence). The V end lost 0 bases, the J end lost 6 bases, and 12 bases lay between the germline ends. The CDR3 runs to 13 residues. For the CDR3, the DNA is TGTGCCTGGAGTGTAGGGTTGACAGGCGAGCAGTACTTC. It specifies CAWSVGLTGEQYF. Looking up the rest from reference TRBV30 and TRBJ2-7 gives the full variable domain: SQTIHQWPATLVQPVGSPLSLECTVEGTSNPNLYWYRQAAGRGLQLLFYSVGIGQISSEVPQNLSASRPQDRQFILSSKKLLLSDSGFYLCAWSVGLTGEQYFGPGTRLTVT.

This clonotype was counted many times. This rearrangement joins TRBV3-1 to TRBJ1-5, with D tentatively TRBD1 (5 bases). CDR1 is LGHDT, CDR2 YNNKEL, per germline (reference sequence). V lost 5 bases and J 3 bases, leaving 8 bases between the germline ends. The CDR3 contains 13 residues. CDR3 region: CASSGTVNQPQHF. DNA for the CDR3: TGTGCCAGCAGCGGGACGGTCAATCAGCCCCAGCATTTT.

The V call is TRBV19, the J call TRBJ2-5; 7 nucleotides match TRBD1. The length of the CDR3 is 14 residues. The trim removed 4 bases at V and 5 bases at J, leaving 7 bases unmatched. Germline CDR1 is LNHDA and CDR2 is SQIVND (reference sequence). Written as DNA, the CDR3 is TGTGCCAGTAGTAGACAGGGTTCGGAGGAGACCCAGTACTTC. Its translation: CASSRQGSEETQYF.

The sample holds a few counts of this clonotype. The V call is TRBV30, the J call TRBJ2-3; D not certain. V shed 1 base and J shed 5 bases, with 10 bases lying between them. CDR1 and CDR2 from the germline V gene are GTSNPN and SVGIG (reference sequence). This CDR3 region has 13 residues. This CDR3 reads CAWSARNLDTQYF. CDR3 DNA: TGTGCCTGGAGTGCCCGGAACCTAGATACGCAGTATTTT.